This T cell receptor (beta chain) is from a study of OX40 agonist ivuxolimab in advanced cancers. Turning to the overall study: Ivuxolimab was a fully human IgG2 agonistic monoclonal antibody targeting the costimulatory receptor OX40 (CD134). Intravenous ivuxolimab was administered to patients every 2 weeks at six dose levels: 0.01, 0.1, 0.3, 1.5, 3 and 10 mg/kg. Of the 50 to 55 dose-escalation patients, hepatocellular carcinoma was present in some 19, melanoma in around 15, renal cell carcinoma in 9 and head and neck cancer in 9. A male proportion of approximately 83% and a mean age of approximately 58 years, ranging from 23 to 79, were recorded for the dose-escalation cohort. Prior anti-PD-1, anti-PD-L1 or anti-CTLA-4 therapy was permitted, and checkpoint inhibitors had been received by approximately 39% of dose-escalation patients. Three dose-escalation patients achieved partial responses, one with hepatocellular carcinoma and two with cutaneous melanoma. The point of sequencing TCRbeta in the periphery was to test whether ivuxolimab changed TCR sequence diversity and drove clonal T-cell expansion. The monotherapy dose-escalation portion (N ≈ 50 patients) of the phase I ivuxolimab trial is reported in the paper.

Patients with a history of autoimmune disease or receiving systemic immunosuppression were excluded from the trial. Peripheral blood for TCR sequencing was drawn from every dose cohort at baseline, at cycle 4 day 1 and at cycle 7 day 1. The samples were drawn from a first-in-human, open-label, multicenter phase I dose-escalation trial of ivuxolimab. Adults with locally advanced or metastatic head and neck squamous cell, hepatocellular, melanoma or renal cell carcinoma were enrolled in the trial. Before TCR sequencing, CD4+ T cells and CD8+ T cells from peripheral blood were sorted into separate populations. Beyond this particular receptor, the publication reports: After ivuxolimab, more expanded clones were found on average in CD8+ T cells than in CD4+ T cells. In the 0.1-3.0 mg/kg groups, partial responders had among the lowest normalized peripheral clonal expansion, particularly in CD8+ T cells. At doses of 0.1 to 3.0 mg/kg, clonal expansion of both CD4+ and CD8+ blood T cells was observed from baseline to week 6. The antigen specificity of the peripheral T cells that underwent clonal expansion was not determined. Low levels of normalized T-cell clonal expansion were also shown by some nonresponding patients.

Concerning this clone: Its antigen remains undetermined. There are no base qualities to consult, and no much larger clone falls within one base.

Trimming removed 0 bases from V and 5 bases from J, leaving 13 bases between the germline ends. The CDR3 numbers 15 residues from cysteine through phenylalanine. The read is trimmed to its CDR3 DNA, 45 bases read in frame from base 1. For CDR1 and CDR2, the germline V gene lists SGHRS and YFSETQ. Genomic DNA was isolated from the sorted cells so that the TCRbeta CDR3 region could be sequenced. The immunoSEQ Assay was used to sequence the TCRbeta CDR3 regions. TCRdb stores this immuneACCESS table with in-frame sequences only. Part of the clones is absent; in the studies checked, under half of the shortfall reflects unresolved V genes, and no reason is known for the rest. The sample table records 55,000 to 75,000 clones; 70% to 90% of these occur just once. The ten largest clones add up to about 0.78% of the sample.

The sequence links TRBV5-1 to TRBJ2-3, and possibly TRBD2, on 7 matching bases. This specimen consisted of CD4+ or CD8+ T cells sorted from blood, obtained in a trial of the OX40 agonist ivuxolimab. This receptor was identified in an adult with an advanced solid tumor such as melanoma, head and neck, liver or kidney cancer. In nucleotide form, the sequence is TGCGCCAGCAGCTTGGACGGGGGGCCGGGAGATACGCAGTATTTT. Translated, this is CASSLDGGPGDTQYF.